This TCR beta chain was obtained from a study of T-cell reconstitution after alpha-beta-depleted transplantation in children. Using unique molecular identifiers, the investigators prepared the TCRbeta library. MiXCR, applied by TCRdb to the PCR reads, yields one record per CDR3 protein. The sample records about 610,000 distinct CDR3 sequences, about 10% being singletons. The CDR3 consists of 13 residues. Trimming shortened V by 6 bases and J by 2 bases, and 11 bases separated the two germline ends. The sample holds a few counts of this clonotype. The sequence was collected from a human donor who donated a stem cell graft to a child with acute myeloid leukemia. The source material was PBMCs from the stem cell graft donor, sampled from the stem cell graft. The chain carries TRBV12-3 or TRBV12-4 and TRBJ2-7, with D unresolved. In DNA form, the CDR3 reads TGTGCCAGCAGCAGGACCGATCCCTACGAGCAGTACTTC. It is translated as CASSRTDPYEQYF.